Below are 7 T cell receptor beta chains sequenced from a single sample in a study of blood T cell repertoires in COVID-19. Clones were read by immunoSEQ multiplex PCR, and TCRdb kept only the in-frame ones, dropping some. The sample holds 150,000 to 200,000 clones, roughly 76% seen once. Sequences were obtained from peripheral blood. These receptors were obtained from a woman at least 80 years old with COVID-19, enrolled during active disease.

CDR3 amino acids: CASSYSGISTDTQYF. In DNA, the CDR3 is TGTGCCAGCAGCTATAGCGGGATTAGCACAGATACGCAGTATTTT. The chain recombines TRBV7-9 with TRBJ2-3; 8 positions match TRBD2. Germline-derived CDR1 and CDR2 are SEHNR and FQNEAQ (reference sequence). J lost 0 bases, V lost 4 bases, and 3 bases had no gene match. The CDR3 covers 15 residues.

This chain joins TRBV4-2 and TRBJ2-7; 9 bases agree with TRBD1. Germline assignment: CDR1 LGHNA and CDR2 YNFKEQ. There are 16 residues in the CDR3. V shed 0 bases and J 4 bases; nucleotides not matched to a gene: 7. In DNA form, the CDR3 reads TGTGCCAGCAGCCAAGATAGGGCGGACAGGGGATACGAGCAGTACTTC. It is translated as CASSQDRADRGYEQYF.

This clone was seen once. The chain has TRBV7-2 and TRBJ2-1, with D possibly matching TRBD1 (7 bases). Trimming removed 5 bases at V and 6 bases at J, with 11 bases between. Germline V gene data show CDR1 as SGHTA and CDR2 as FQGNSA. The CDR3 is 13 residues long. The CDR3 loop reads CASSRQGLNEQFF. CDR3 nucleotide sequence: TGTGCCAGCAGCCGACAGGGACTCAATGAGCAGTTCTTC.

The chain combines TRBV11-3 with TRBJ1-1; the D gene is possibly TRBD1 (6 bases). Germline V CDR1 and CDR2: SGHNT, YENEEA. The CDR3 has 13 residues. V was pared by 5 bases and J by 3 bases, with 10 bases between. CDR3 bases: TGTGCCAGCAGCCAAACAGGGTACACTGAAGCTTTCTTT. This encodes CASSQTGYTEAFF.

The chain carries TRBV3-1 (or the pseudogene TRBV3-2) and TRBJ2-3; 9 bases are a match to TRBD1. The V gene end was trimmed by 1 base and the J gene end by 5 bases; junction bases not matched to a gene: 7. CDR3 length equals 16 residues. The germline CDR1 and CDR2 sequences are LGHDT and YNNKEL (reference sequence). The CDR3 DNA sequence: TGTGCCAGCAGCCAAGGGACAGGGGCTCTAGGAGATACGCAGTATTTT. As protein: CASSQGTGALGDTQYF.

The chain carries TRBV16 and TRBJ1-2, with 9 nucleotides matching TRBD1. V lost 0 bases to trimming and J lost 3 bases; unmatched junction nucleotides: 5. CDR1 is KGHSY and CDR2 is FQNENV in the germline V gene. This CDR3 spans 16 amino acids. CDR3 protein: CASSQSGQGLYYGYTF. CDR3 sequence (DNA): TGTGCCAGCAGCCAATCCGGACAGGGGCTCTACTATGGCTACACCTTC.

V usage is TRBV29-1 and J usage is TRBJ1-1, with 7 bases fitting TRBD1. CDR1 SQVTM and CDR2 ANQGSEA come from the germline V gene. Trimming cost V 6 bases and J 1 base; bases outside gene matches: 5. The CDR3 spans 13 residues. CDR3 residues: CSVGDSTNTEAFF. As DNA, the CDR3 is TGCAGCGTGGGGGACAGTACGAACACTGAAGCTTTCTTT.